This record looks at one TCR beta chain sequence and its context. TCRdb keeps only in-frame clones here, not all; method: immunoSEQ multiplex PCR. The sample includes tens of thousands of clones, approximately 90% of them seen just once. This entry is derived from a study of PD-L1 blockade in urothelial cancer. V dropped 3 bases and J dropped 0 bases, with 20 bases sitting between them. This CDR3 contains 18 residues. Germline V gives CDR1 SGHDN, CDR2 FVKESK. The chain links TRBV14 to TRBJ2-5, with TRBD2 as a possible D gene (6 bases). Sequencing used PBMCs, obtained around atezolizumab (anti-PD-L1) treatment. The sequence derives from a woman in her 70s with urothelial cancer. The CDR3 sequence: CASSQRRGGTRYQETQYF. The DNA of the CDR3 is TGTGCCAGCAGCCAGCGGCGTGGCGGGACCCGGTACCAAGAGACCCAGTACTTC.